This T cell receptor (beta chain) is drawn from a study of T cells in narcolepsy. The V and J ends lost 4 bases and 4 bases respectively, with 24 bases between them. The CDR3 has 19 residues. Germline CDR1 SGHRS, CDR2 YFSETQ. Repertoires were generated with immunoSEQ multiplex PCR, while TCRdb's copy carries only in-frame clones and drops some. The data hold about 36,000 clones, with 70% to 85% observed a single time. The sequenced sample was memory (CD45RA-) CD4+ T cells from blood. The rearrangement joins TRBV5-1 to TRBJ2-6, with a tentative D call TRBD1 (5 bases). The clonotype originates from a human donor in good health. CDR3 residues: CASSRSSQVLLGGANVLTF. The CDR3 DNA sequence: TGCGCCAGCAGCCGATCCTCACAGGTCCTTTTGGGAGGGGCCAACGTCCTGACTTTC.